The entry below gives a single TCR beta chain sequence along with its context. Its target is not known. This sample was taken from a study of breast tumors, draining lymph nodes, adjacent tissues. Germline CDR1 reads LNHDA; CDR2 reads SQIVND (reference sequence). Trimming cost V 5 bases and J 7 bases; bases outside gene matches: 8. The CDR3 sequence is 14 residues long. Breast cancer patients provided tissue from their axillary draining lymph nodes. Via MiXCR, TCRdb re-called the multiplex PCR reads, giving one row per CDR3 protein. The top ten clones hold roughly 3.8% of a sample with some 170,000 distinct CDR3 sequences, about 34% of them seen once. Study findings and constraints: The lymph node origin of tumor T cells was framed as consistent with a hypothesis, not demonstrated. Tumors had less TCR diversity than lymph nodes, more than nontumor tissue. Most tumor T cells seemingly derive from lymph node, then expand in tumor.

This chain uses TRBV19 with TRBJ1-1; 9 bases agree with TRBD1. Sequencing input: axillary lymph node tissue. This TCR was recovered from a female donor with breast cancer. Some clones in this sample may be carry-over from other donors' samples. In DNA, the CDR3 is TGTGCCAGTAGTCCAGGGACAGGGATTGGTGAAGCTTTCTTT. This codes for CASSPGTGIGEAFF.